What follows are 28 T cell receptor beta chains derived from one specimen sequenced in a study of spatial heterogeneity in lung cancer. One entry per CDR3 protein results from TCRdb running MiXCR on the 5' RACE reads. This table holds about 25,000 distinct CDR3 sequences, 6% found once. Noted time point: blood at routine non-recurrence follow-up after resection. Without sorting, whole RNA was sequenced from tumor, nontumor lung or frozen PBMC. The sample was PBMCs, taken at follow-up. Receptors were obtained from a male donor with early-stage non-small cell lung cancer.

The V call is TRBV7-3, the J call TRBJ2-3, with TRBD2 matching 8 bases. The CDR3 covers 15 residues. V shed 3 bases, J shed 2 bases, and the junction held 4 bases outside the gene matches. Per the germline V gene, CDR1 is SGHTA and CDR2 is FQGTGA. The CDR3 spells CASSFSGGHTDTQYF. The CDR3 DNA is TGTGCCAGCAGCTTTTCGGGGGGGCACACAGATACGCAGTATTTT.

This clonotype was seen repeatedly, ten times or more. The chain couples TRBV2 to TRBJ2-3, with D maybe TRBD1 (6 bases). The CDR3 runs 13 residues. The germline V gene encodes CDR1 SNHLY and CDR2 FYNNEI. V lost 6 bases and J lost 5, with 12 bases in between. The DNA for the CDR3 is TGTGCCAGCAGGACAGGTTGGAAAGATACGCAGTATTTT. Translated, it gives CASRTGWKDTQYF. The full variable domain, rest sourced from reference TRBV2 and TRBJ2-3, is EPEVTQTPSHQVTQMGQEVILRCVPISNHLYFYWYRQILGQKVEFLVSFYNNEISEKSEIFDDQFSVERPDGSNFTLKIRSTKLEDSAMYFCASRTGWKDTQYFGPGTRLTVL.

CDR3 in DNA: TGTGCCAGCTCACCGGTCGAACAGGAAAGCACAGATACGCAGTATTTT. It specifies CASSPVEQESTDTQYF. The chain employs TRBV18 and TRBJ2-3; the D gene is possibly TRBD1 (5 bases). This CDR3 comprises 16 residues. Germline CDR1 reads KGHSH; CDR2 reads LQKENI. The V gene lost 3 bases and the J gene lost 0 bases, with 13 bases spanning the gap.

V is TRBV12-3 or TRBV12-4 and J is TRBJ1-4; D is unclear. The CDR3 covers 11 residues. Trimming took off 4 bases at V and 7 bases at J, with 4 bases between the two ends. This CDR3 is CASSSREKLFF. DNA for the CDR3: TGTGCCAGCAGTTCACGTGAAAAACTGTTTTTT.

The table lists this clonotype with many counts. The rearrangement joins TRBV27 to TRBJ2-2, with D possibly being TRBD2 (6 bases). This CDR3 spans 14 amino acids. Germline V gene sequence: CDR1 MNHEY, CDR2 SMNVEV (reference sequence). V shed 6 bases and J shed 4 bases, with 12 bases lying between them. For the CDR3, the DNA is TGTGCCAGCAGGGGAGGACCTCTCACCGGGGAGCTGTTTTTT. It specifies CASRGGPLTGELFF.

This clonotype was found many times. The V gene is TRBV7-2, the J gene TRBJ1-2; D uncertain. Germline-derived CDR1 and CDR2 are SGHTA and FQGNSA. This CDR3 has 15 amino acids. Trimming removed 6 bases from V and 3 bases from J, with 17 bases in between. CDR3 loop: CASRYSERYHYGYTF. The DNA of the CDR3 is TGTGCCAGCAGATATTCTGAGCGTTACCACTATGGCTACACCTTC.

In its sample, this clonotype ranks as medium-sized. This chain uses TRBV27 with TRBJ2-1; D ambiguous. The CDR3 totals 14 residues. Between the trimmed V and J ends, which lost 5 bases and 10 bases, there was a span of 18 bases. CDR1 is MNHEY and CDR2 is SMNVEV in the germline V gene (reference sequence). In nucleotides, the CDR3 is TGTGCCAGCAGTCCCATGACTCCGCACGGAGAGCAGTTCTTC. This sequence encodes CASSPMTPHGEQFF.

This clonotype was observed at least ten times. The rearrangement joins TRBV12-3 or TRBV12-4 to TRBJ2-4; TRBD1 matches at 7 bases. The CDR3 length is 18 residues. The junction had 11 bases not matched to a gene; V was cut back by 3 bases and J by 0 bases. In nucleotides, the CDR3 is TGTGCCAGCAGTTTTGGGGGAAGGGGGCAGAAAGCCAAAAACATTCAGTACTTC. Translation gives CASSFGGRGQKAKNIQYF.

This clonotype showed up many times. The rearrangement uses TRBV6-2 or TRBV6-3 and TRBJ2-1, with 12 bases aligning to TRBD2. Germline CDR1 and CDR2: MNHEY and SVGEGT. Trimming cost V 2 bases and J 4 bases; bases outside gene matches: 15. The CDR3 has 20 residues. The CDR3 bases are TGTGCCAGCAGTTACCCCCCGGGACTAGCGGGCCATATTAATTACAATGAGCAGTTCTTC. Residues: CASSYPPGLAGHINYNEQFF.

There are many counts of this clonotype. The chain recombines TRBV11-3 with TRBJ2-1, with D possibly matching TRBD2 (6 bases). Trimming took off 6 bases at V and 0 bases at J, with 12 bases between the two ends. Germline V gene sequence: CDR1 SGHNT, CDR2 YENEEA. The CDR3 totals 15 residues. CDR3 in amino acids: CASSAGSSSYNEQFF. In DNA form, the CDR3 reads TGTGCCAGCAGTGCGGGATCAAGCTCCTACAATGAGCAGTTCTTC.

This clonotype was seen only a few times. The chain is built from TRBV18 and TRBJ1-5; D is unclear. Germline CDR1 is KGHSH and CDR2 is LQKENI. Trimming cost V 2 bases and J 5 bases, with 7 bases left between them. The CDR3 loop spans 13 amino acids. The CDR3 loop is CASSPGSDQPQHF. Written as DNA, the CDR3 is TGTGCCAGCTCACCAGGGTCGGATCAGCCCCAGCATTTT.

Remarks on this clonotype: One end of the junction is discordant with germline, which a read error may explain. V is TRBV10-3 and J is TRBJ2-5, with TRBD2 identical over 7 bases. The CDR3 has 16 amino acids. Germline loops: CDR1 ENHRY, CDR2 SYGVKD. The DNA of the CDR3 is TGTGCCATTAGTGAATCTCGGACGGGAGGTCAGGAGACCCAGTACTTC. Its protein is CAISESRTGGQETQYF.

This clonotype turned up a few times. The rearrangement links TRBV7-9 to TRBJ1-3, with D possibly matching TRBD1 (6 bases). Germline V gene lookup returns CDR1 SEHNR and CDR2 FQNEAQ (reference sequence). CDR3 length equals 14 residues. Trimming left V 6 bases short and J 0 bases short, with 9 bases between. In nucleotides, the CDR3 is TGTGCCAGCAGTCAGGACAGCTCTGGAAACACCATATATTTT. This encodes CASSQDSSGNTIYF.

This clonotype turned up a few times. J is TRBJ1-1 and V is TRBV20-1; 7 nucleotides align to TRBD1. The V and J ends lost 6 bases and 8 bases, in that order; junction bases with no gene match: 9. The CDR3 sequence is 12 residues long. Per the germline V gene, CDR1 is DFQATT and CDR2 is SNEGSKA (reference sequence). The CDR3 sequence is CSAGSRGREAFF. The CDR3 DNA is TGCAGTGCGGGCTCCAGGGGGAGGGAAGCTTTCTTT.

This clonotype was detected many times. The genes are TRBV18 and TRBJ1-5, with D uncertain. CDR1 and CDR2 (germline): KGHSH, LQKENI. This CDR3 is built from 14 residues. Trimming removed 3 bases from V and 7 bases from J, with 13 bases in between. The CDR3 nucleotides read TGTGCCAGCTCACCTGTGGCTTCCGGCCAGCCCCAGCATTTT. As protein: CASSPVASGQPQHF. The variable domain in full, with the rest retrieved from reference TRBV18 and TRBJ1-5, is NAGVMQNPRHLVRRRGQEARLRCSPMKGHSHVYWYRQLPEEGLKFMVYLQKENIIDESGMPKERFSAEFPKEGPSILRIQQVVRGDSAAYFCASSPVASGQPQHFGDGTRLSIL.

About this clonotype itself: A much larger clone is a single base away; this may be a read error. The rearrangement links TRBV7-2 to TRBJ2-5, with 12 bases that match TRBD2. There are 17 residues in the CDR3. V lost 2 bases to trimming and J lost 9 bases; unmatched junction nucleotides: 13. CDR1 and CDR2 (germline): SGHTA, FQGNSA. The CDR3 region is CASSLRPSGGAEGAQYF. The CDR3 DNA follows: TGTGCCAGCAGCTTAAGGCCTAGCGGGGGGGCCGAAGGAGCCCAGTACTTC.

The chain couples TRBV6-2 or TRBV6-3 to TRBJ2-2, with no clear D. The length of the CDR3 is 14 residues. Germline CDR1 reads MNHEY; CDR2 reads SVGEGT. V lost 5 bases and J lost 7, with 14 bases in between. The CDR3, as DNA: TGTGCCAGCAGTCACCAAATAAGTGTCGGGGAGCTGTTTTTT. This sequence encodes CASSHQISVGELFF.

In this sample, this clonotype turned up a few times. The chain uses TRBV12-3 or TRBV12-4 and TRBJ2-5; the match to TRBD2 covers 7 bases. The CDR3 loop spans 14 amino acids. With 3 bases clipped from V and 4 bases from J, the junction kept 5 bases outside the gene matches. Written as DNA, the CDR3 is TGTGCCAGCAGTTTGGGGAGGGCCAGAGAGACCCAGTACTTC. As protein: CASSLGRARETQYF.

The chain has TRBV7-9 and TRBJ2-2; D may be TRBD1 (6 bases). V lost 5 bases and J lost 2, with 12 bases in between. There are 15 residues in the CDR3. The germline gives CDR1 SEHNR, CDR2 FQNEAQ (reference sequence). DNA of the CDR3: TGTGCCAGCAGCCCCCAGGGGCTTAACACCGGGGAGCTGTTTTTT. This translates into CASSPQGLNTGELFF.

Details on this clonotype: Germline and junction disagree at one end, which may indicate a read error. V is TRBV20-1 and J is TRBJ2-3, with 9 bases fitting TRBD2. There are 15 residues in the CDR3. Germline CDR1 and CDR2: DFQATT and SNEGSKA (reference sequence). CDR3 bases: TGCAGAGCTAGAGGCGGGGGGGCCAGCACAGATACGCAGTATTTT. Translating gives CRARGGGASTDTQYF.

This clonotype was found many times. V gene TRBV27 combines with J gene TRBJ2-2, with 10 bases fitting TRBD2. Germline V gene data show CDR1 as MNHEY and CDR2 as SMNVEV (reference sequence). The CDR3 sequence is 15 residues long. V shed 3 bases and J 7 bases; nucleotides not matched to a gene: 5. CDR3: CASSFVAGGIGELFF. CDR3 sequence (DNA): TGTGCCAGCAGTTTTGTAGCGGGGGGTATCGGGGAGCTGTTTTTT.

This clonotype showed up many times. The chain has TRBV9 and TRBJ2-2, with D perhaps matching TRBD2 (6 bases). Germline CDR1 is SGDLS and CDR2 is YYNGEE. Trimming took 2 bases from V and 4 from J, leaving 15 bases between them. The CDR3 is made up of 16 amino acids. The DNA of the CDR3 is TGTGCCAGCAGCGTCTCACTTACTAGCAGCACCGGGGAGCTGTTTTTT. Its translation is CASSVSLTSSTGELFF.

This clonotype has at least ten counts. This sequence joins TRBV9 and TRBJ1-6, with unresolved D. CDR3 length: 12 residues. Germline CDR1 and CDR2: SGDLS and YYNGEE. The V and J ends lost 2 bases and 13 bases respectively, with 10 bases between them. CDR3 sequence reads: CASSVAGSPLHF. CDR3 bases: TGTGCCAGCAGCGTTGCCGGGAGTCCCCTCCACTTT. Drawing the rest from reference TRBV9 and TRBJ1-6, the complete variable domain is DSGVTQTPKHLITATGQRVTLRCSPRSGDLSVYWYQQSLDQGLQFLIQYYNGEERAKGNILERFSAQQFPDLHSELNLSSLELGDSALYFCASSVAGSPLHFGNGTRLTVT.

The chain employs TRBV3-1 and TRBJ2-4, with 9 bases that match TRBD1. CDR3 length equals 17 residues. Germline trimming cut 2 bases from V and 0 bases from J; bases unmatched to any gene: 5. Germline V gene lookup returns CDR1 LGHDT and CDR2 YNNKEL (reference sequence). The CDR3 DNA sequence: TGTGCCAGCAGCCAACGACAGGGGGGACTAGCCAAAAACATTCAGTACTTC. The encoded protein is CASSQRQGGLAKNIQYF.

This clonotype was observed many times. CDR3 sequence (DNA): TGTGCCAGCAGCTTAGGGACACTCAACTATGGCTACACCTTC. This translates into CASSLGTLNYGYTF. The genes are TRBV7-2 and TRBJ1-2, with D possibly matching TRBD1 (5 bases). The CDR3 runs 14 residues. Trimming stripped 1 base from V and 2 bases from J, with 8 bases between. Germline CDR1 SGHTA, CDR2 FQGNSA.

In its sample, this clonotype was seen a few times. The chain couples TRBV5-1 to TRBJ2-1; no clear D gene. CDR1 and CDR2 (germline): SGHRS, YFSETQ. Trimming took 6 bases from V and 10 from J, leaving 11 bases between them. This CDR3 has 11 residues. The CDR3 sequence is CASTNRVEQFF. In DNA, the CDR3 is TGCGCCAGCACAAATCGGGTAGAGCAGTTCTTC.

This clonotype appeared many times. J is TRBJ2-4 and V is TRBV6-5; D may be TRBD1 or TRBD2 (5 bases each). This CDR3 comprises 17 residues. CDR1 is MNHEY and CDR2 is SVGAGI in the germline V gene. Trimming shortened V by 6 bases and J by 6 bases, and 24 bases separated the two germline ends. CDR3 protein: CASSPKGSGHRVNIQYF. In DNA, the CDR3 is TGTGCCAGCAGCCCCAAGGGCTCGGGGCATCGGGTAAACATTCAGTACTTC.

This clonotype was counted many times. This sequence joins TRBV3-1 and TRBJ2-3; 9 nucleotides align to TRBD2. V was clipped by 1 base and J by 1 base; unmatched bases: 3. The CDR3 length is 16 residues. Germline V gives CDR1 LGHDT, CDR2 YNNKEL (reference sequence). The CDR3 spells CASSQVIAGGTDTQYF. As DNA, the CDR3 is TGTGCCAGCAGCCAAGTCATAGCGGGGGGCACAGATACGCAGTATTTT.